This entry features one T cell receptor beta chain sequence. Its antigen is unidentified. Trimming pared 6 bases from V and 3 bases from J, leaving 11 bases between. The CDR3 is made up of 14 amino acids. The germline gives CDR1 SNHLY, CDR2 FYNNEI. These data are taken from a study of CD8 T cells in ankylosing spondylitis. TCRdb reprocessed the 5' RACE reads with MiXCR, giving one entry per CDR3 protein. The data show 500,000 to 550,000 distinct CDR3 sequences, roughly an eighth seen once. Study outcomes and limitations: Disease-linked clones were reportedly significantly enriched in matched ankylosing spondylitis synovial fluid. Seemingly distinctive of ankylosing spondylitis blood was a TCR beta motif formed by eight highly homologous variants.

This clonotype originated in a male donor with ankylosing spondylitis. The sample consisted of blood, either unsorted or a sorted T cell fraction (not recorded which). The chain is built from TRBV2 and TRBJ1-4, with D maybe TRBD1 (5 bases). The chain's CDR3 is CASRDKGPNEKLFF. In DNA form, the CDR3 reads TGTGCCAGCAGGGACAAGGGACCTAATGAAAAACTGTTTTTT.